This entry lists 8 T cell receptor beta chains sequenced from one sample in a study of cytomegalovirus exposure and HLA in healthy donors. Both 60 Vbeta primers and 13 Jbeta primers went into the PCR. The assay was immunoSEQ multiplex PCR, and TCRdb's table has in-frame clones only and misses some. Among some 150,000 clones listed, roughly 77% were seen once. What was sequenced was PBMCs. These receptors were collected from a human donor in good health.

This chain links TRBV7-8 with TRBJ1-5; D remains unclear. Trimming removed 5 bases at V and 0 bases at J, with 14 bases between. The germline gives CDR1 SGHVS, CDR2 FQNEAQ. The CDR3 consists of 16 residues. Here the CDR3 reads CASSPRGGPSNQPQHF. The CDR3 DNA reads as TGTGCCAGCAGCCCCCGGGGAGGGCCTAGCAATCAGCCCCAGCATTTT.

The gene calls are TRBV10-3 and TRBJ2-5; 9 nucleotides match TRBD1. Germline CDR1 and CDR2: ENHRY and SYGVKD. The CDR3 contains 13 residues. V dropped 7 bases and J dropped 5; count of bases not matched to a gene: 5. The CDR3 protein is CAINNRGQETQYF. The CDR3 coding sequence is TGTGCCATCAATAACAGGGGGCAGGAGACCCAGTACTTC.

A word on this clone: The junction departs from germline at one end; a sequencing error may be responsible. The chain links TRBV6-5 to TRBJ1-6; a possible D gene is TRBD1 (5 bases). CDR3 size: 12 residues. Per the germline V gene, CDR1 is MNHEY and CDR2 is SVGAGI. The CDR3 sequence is CASSRNQGQVYF. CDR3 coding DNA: TGTGCCAGCAGCCGTAACCAGGGTCAGGTGTACTTT.

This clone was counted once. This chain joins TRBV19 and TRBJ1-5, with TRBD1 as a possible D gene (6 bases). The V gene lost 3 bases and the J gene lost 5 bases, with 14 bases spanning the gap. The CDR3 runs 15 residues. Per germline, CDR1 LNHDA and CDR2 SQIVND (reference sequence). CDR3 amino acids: CASSIGTGSHQPQHF. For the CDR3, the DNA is TGTGCCAGTAGTATTGGAACAGGGTCTCATCAGCCCCAGCATTTT.

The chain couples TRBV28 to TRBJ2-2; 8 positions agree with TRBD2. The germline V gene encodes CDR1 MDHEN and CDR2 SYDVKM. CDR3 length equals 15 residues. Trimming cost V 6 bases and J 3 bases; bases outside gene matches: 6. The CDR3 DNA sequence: TGTGCCAGCAGAGCGGGACTAGGGTACACCGGGGAGCTGTTTTTT. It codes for CASRAGLGYTGELFF. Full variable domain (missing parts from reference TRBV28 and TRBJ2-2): DVKVTQSSRYLVKRTGEKVFLECVQDMDHENMFWYRQDPGLGLRLIYFSYDVKMKEKGDIPEGYSVSREKKERFSLILESASTNQTSMYLCASRAGLGYTGELFFGEGSRLTVL.

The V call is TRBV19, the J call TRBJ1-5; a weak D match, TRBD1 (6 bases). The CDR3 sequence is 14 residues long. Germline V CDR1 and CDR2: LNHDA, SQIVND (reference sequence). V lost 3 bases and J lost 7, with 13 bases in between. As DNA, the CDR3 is TGTGCCAGTAGTATGCAGGGGTGGGAACAGCCCCAGCATTTT. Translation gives CASSMQGWEQPQHF.

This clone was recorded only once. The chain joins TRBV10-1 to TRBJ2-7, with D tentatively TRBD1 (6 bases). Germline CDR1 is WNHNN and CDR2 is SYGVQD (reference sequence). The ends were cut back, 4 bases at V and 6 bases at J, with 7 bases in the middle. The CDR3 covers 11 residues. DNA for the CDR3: TGCGCCAGCAGTGGAGGGGGCGAGCAGTACTTC. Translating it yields CASSGGGEQYF.

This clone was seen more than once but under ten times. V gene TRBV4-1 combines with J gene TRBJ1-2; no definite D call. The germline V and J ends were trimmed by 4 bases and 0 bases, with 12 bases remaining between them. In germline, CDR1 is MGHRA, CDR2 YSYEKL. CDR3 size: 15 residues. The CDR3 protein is CASSPAYQANYGYTF. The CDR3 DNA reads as TGCGCCAGCAGCCCTGCTTACCAGGCTAACTATGGCTACACCTTC.